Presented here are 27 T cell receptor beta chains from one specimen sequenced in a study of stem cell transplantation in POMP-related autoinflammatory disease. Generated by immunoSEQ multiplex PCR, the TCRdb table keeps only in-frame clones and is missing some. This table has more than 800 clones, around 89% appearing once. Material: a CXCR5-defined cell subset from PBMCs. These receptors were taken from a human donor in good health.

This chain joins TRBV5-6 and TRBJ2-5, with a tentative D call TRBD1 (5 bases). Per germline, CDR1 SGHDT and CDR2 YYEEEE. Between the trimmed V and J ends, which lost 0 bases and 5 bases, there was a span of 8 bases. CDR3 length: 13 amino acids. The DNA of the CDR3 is TGTGCCAGCAGCTTGGTACACAGGGAGACCCAGTACTTC. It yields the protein CASSLVHRETQYF. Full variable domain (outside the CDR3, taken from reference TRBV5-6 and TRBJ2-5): DAGVTQSPTHLIKTRGQQVTLRCSPKSGHDTVSWYQQALGQGPQFIFQYYEEEERQRGNFPDRFSGHQFPNYSSELNVNALLLGDSALYLCASSLVHRETQYFGPGTRLLVL.

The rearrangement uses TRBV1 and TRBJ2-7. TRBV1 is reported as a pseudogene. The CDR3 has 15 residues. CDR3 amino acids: CTSSQVLADPYEQYF. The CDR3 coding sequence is TGCACCAGCAGCCAAGTACTCGCGGACCCCTACGAGCAGTACTTC.

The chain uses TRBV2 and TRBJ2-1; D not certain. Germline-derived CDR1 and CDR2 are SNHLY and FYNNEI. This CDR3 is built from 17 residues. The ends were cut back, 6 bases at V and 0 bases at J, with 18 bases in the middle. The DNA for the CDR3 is TGTGCCAGCAGCGAAAAGACATACCACCGCTCCTACAATGAGCAGTTCTTC. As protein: CASSEKTYHRSYNEQFF. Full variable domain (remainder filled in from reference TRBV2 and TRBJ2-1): EPEVTQTPSHQVTQMGQEVILRCVPISNHLYFYWYRQILGQKVEFLVSFYNNEISEKSEIFDDQFSVERPDGSNFTLKIRSTKLEDSAMYFCASSEKTYHRSYNEQFFGPGTRLTVL.

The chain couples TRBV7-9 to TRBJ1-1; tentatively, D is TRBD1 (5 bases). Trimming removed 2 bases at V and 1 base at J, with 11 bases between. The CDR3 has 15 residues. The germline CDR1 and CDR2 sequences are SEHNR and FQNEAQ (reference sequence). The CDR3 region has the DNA TGTGCCAGCAGCTTATGGGGAGGGGAGAACACTGAAGCTTTCTTT. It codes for CASSLWGGENTEAFF.

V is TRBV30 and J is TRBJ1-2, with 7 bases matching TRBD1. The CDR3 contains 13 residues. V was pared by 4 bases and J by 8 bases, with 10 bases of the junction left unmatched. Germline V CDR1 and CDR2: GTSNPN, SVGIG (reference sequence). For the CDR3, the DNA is TGTGCCTGGAACGGACAGGCGGTGGAGGGCTACACCTTC. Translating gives CAWNGQAVEGYTF.

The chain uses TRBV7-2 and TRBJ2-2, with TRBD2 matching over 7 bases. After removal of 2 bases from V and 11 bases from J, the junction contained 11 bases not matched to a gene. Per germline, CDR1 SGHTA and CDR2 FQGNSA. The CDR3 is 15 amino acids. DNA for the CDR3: TGTGCCAGCAGCTTATACCAGCTAGCGGATGAAGAGCTGTTTTTT. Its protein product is CASSLYQLADEELFF.

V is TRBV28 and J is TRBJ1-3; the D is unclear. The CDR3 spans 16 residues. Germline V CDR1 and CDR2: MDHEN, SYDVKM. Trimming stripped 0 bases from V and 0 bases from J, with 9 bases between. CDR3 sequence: CASSLWPLSSGNTIYF. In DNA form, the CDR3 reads TGTGCCAGCAGTTTATGGCCCCTGAGCTCTGGAAACACCATATATTTT. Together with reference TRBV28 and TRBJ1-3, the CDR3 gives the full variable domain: DVKVTQSSRYLVKRTGEKVFLECVQDMDHENMFWYRQDPGLGLRLIYFSYDVKMKEKGDIPEGYSVSREKKERFSLILESASTNQTSMYLCASSLWPLSSGNTIYFGEGSWLTVV.

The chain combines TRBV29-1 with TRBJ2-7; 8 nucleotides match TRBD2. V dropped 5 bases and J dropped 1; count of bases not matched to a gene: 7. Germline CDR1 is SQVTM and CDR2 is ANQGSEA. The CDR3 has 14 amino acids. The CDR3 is CSVSTGGRSYEQYF. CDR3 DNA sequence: TGCAGCGTTTCCACGGGAGGGAGGTCCTACGAGCAGTACTTC.

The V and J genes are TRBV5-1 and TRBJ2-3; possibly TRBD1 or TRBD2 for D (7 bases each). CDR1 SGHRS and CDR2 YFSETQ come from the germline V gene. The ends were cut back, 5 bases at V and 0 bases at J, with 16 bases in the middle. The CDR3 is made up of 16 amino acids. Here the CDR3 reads CASRPGGVVSTDTQYF. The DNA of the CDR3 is TGCGCCAGCAGGCCAGGGGGGGTCGTTAGCACAGATACGCAGTATTTT.

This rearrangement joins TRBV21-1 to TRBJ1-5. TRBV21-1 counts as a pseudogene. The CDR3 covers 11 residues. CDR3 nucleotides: TGTGCCAGCAGCTATCGACAGCCCCAGCATTTT. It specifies CASSYRQPQHF.

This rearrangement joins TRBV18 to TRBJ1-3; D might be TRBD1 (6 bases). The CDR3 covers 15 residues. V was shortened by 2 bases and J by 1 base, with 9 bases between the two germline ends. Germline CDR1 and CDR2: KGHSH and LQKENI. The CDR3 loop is CASSPGTFSGNTIYF. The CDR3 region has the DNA TGTGCCAGCTCACCAGGGACATTTTCTGGAAACACCATATATTTT. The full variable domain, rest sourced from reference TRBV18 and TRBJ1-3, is NAGVMQNPRHLVRRRGQEARLRCSPMKGHSHVYWYRQLPEEGLKFMVYLQKENIIDESGMPKERFSAEFPKEGPSILRIQQVVRGDSAAYFCASSPGTFSGNTIYFGEGSWLTVV.

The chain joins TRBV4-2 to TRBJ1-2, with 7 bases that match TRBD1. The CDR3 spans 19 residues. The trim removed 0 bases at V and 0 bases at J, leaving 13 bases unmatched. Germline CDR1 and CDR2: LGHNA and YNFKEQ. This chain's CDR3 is CASSQDFGRYRGTNYGYTF. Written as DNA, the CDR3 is TGTGCCAGCAGCCAAGATTTCGGCCGTTACAGGGGTACTAACTATGGCTACACCTTC.

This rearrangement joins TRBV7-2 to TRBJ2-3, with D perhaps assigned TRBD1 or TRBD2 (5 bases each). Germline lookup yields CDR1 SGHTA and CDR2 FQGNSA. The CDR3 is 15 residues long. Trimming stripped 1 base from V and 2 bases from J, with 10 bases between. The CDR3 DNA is TGTGCCAGCAGCTTAGGGTGGGGGAACACAGATACGCAGTATTTT. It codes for CASSLGWGNTDTQYF.

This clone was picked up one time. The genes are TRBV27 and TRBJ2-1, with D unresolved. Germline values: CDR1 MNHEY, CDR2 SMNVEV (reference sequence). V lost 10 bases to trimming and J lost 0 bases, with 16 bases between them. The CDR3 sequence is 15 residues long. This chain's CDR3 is CATGRSWSSYNEQFF. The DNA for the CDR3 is TGTGCCACCGGCAGGTCCTGGAGCTCCTACAATGAGCAGTTCTTC.

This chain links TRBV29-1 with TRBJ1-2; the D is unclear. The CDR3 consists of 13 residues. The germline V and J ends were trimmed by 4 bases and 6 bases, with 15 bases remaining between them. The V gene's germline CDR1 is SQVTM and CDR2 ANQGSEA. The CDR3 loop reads CSVGSQRTHGYTF. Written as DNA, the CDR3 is TGCAGCGTTGGAAGCCAACGAACCCATGGCTACACCTTC.

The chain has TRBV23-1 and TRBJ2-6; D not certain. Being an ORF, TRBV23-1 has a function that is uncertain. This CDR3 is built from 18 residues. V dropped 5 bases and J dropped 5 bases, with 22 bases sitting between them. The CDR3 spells CASSGPSLQQSRANVLTF. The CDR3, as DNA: TGCGCCAGCAGTGGCCCTTCGCTACAACAAAGTCGGGCCAACGTCCTGACTTTC.

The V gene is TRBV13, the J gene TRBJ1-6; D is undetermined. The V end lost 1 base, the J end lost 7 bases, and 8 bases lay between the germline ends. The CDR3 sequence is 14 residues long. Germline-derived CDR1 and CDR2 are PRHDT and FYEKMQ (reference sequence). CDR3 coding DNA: TGTGCCAGCAGCTTAGAGGGAAAAAATTCACCCCTCCACTTT. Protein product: CASSLEGKNSPLHF.

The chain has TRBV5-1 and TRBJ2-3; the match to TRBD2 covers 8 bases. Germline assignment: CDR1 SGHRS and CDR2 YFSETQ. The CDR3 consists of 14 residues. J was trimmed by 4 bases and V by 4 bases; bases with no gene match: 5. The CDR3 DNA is TGCGCCAGCAGCATCAGCGGGAGCGCAGATACGCAGTATTTT. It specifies CASSISGSADTQYF.

The CDR3 reads CASSLRGPEAFF. The CDR3 nucleotides are TGTGCCAGCAGCTTACGTGGGCCTGAAGCTTTCTTT. The V gene is TRBV7-3, the J gene TRBJ1-1; D is unresolved. Germline assignment: CDR1 SGHTA and CDR2 FQGTGA. Between the trimmed V and J ends, which lost 2 bases and 6 bases, there was a span of 7 bases. The CDR3 has 12 residues.

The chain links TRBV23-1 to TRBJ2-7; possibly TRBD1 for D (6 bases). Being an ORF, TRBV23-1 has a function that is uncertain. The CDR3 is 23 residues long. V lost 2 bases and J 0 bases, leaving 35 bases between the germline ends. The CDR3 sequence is CASSQPQLPTGMGPGYFSYEQYF. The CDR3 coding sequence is TGCGCCAGCAGTCAACCCCAACTCCCAACAGGGATGGGTCCCGGGTACTTCTCCTACGAGCAGTACTTC.

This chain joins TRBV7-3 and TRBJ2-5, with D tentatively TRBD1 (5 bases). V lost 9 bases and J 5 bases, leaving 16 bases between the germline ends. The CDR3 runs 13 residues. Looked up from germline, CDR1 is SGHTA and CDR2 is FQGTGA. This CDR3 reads CASGAGPRETQYF. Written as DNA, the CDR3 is TGTGCCAGTGGGGCAGGGCCGCGGGAGACCCAGTACTTC.

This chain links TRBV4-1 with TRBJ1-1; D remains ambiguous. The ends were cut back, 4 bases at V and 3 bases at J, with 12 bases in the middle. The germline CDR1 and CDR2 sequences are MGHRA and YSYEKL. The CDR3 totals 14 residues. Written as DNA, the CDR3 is TGCGCCAGCAGCCGGGGAGACGGGGACACTGAAGCTTTCTTT. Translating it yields CASSRGDGDTEAFF.

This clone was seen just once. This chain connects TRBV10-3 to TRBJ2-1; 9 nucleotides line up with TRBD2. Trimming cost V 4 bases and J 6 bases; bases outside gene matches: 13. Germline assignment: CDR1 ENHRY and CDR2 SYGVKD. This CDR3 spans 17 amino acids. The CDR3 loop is CAISGAPSPRGGNEQFF. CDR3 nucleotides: TGTGCCATCAGTGGGGCCCCCTCCCCGCGGGGGGGCAATGAGCAGTTCTTC.

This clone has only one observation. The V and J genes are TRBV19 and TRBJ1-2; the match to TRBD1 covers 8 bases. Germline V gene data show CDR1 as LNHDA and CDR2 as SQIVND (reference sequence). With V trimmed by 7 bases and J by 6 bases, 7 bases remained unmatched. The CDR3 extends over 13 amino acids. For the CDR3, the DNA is TGTGCCAGTATCCTGGACAGGGAACATGGCTACACCTTC. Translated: CASILDREHGYTF.

The DNA of the CDR3 is TGTGCCAGCAGGGCGGGGACAGGTCTTAGCACAGATACGCAGTATTTT. Amino acid sequence: CASRAGTGLSTDTQYF. J is TRBJ2-3 and V is TRBV2; 8 bases line up with TRBD1. V lost 6 bases to trimming and J lost 0 bases; unmatched junction nucleotides: 8. CDR1 is SNHLY and CDR2 is FYNNEI in the germline V gene. The CDR3 runs 16 residues.

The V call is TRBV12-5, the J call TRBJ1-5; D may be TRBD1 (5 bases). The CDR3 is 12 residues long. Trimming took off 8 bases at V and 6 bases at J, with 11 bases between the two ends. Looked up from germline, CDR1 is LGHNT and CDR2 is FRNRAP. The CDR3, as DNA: TGTGCTAGTTTACGGGGCGGTCAGCCCCAGCATTTT. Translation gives CASLRGGQPQHF.

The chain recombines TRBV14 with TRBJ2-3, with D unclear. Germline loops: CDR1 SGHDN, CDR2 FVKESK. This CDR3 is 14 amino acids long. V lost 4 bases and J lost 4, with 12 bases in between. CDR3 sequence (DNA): TGTGCCAGCAGCCGGGTAACTTGGGCAGATACGCAGTATTTT. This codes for CASSRVTWADTQYF. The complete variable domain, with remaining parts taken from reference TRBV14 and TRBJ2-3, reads EAGVTQFPSHSVIEKGQTVTLRCDPISGHDNLYWYRRVMGKEIKFLLHFVKESKQDESGMPNNRFLAERTGGTYSTLKVQPAELEDSGVYFCASSRVTWADTQYFGPGTRLTVL.